A selection of T cell receptor beta chains follows, all from one sample in a study of blood T cell repertoires in COVID-19. The protocol was immunoSEQ multiplex PCR, while the TCRdb copy is restricted to in-frame clones and leaves out a portion. The repertoire consists of some 250,000 clones, with 88% occurring once and the leading ten covering 0.95% to 1%. Material: peripheral blood. All receptors come from a woman in her forties who had recovered from COVID-19. Each CDR3 is given without its conserved first and last residue. Fields, in order: V gene, CDR3 protein.

TRBV30	AWSPLDLRGSPLH
TRBV9	ASSPGQGARGYT
TRBV29-1	SVLRGGRDTGELF
TRBV18	ASSPPGGGGYT
TRBV9	ASTPPGGPNEQF
TRBV6-6	ASSPGTGGGQPQH
TRBV2	ASSQRGTGANVLT
TRBV30	AWSVGLAGYEQY
TRBV15	ATSRETGEDTEAF
TRBV6-5	ASSFGGAPGTGELF
TRBV6-5	ASSYLGQVEQY
TRBV28	ASRSIDRGPNEKLF
TRBV2	ASSGQGLVNVGEQY
TRBV9	ASSQGVGGNQPQH
TRBV2	ASSVGQGAYGELF
TRBV29-1	SVEGMQGSYSYEQY
TRBV30	AWSGRGAADTQY
TRBV19	ASSHPSWGLNNSPLH
TRBV10-3	AISDGLAPYEQY
TRBV14	ASSPTGGHYNEQF
TRBV27	ASSLGRVTEAF
TRBV6-5	ASRTADTQY
TRBV19	ASSPLGGGPSDTQY
TRBV9	ASSAQGLAGVGGELF
TRBV4-2	ASSHGAGKETGELF
TRBV9	ASSSADRGEPQH
TRBV6-2/TRBV6-3	ASSSRNEQF
TRBV6-1	ASSDGGGYLPQH
TRBV5-1	ASSLAGHSYNEQF
TRBV28	ASSPPRRAGAF
TRBV6-5	ASSLAGGGTQY
TRBV5-6	ASSPGLAGTPSYEQY
TRBV29-1	SVEGRQGRAYGYT
TRBV6-2/TRBV6-3	ASSYGDRVYGYT
TRBV10-3	ATQQSSYNSPLH
TRBV28	ASSPRAVGRLAGH
TRBV18	ASSPRPGQGNEKLF
TRBV7-9	ASRSGLVVGQF
TRBV29-1	SVEGIGGDTQY
TRBV28	AVGLTTGNQPQH
TRBV10-3	AISVGKDTEAF
TRBV18	ASSPPGLAGGGEQY
TRBV5-1	ASSRTSVVDEQF
TRBV4-2	ASSHPTREEHNEQF
TRBV5-4	ASSLGGTLPGNTIY
TRBV7-9	ASSPWNTEAF
TRBV6-5	ASSGVFSNQPQH
TRBV7-8	ASSSTQGARGQPQH